This entry concerns a single T cell receptor beta chain. The CDR3 contains 15 residues. Trimming took off 6 bases at V and 1 base at J, with 15 bases between the two ends. Germline V gene sequence: CDR1 ENHRY, CDR2 SYGVKD. Profiled with immunoSEQ multiplex PCR; TCRdb holds only in-frame clones, not every one. The profile covers roughly 140,000 clones, with roughly 90% appearing a single time and approximately 3.6% taken by the ten largest. These data belong to a study of T cell responses to AZD1222 COVID-19 vaccine. The origin of this receptor is an adult who received the AZD1222 COVID-19 vaccine. The rearrangement joins TRBV10-3 to TRBJ2-5; D may be TRBD1 (6 bases). Source: peripheral blood, taken 28 days after the second AZD1222 dose. CDR3 protein: CAISRQDSLQETQYF. DNA of the CDR3: TGTGCCATCAGCAGACAGGATAGCCTCCAAGAGACCCAGTACTTC.